This section outlines one T cell receptor beta chain sequence together with its context. Its antigen is not identified. These data originate in a study of cytomegalovirus exposure and HLA in healthy donors. Findings and caveats of the study: Cytomegalovirus status was reportedly diagnosed by the classifier with high specificity and sensitivity.

Germline V CDR1 and CDR2: SEHNR, FQNEAQ (reference sequence). CDR3 length equals 15 residues. Trimming removed 1 base at V and 0 bases at J, with 7 bases between. A multiplex PCR was run with 60 Vbeta primers and 13 Jbeta primers. Clones were read by immunoSEQ multiplex PCR, and TCRdb kept only the in-frame ones, dropping some. The repertoire holds about 98,000 clones, with about 76% as singletons. The TCR comes from a human donor in good health. The sample taken for sequencing was PBMCs. The chain links TRBV7-9 to TRBJ2-1; a weak D match, TRBD2 (5 bases). CDR3 protein: CASSLGEYSYNEQFF. The CDR3 bases are TGTGCCAGCAGCTTAGGGGAGTACTCCTACAATGAGCAGTTCTTC. The full variable domain, in which reference TRBV7-9 and TRBJ2-1 provide the parts outside the CDR3, is DTGVSQNPRHKITKRGQNVTFRCDPISEHNRLYWYRQTLGQGPEFLTYFQNEAQLEKSRLLSDRFSAERPKGSFSTLEIQRTEQGDSAMYLCASSLGEYSYNEQFFGPGTRLTVL.